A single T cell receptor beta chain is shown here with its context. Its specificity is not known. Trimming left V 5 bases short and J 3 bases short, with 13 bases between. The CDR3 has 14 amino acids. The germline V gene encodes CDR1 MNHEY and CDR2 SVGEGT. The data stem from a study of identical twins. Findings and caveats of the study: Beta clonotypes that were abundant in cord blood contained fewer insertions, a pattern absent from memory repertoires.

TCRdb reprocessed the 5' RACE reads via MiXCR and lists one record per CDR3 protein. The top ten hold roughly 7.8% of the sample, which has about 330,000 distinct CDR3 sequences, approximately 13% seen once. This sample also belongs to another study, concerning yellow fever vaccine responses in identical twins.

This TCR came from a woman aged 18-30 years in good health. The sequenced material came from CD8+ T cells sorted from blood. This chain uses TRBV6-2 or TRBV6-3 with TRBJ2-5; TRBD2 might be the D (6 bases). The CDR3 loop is CASSPGGIKETQYF. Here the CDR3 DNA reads TGTGCCAGCAGTCCCGGAGGGATCAAAGAGACCCAGTACTTC.